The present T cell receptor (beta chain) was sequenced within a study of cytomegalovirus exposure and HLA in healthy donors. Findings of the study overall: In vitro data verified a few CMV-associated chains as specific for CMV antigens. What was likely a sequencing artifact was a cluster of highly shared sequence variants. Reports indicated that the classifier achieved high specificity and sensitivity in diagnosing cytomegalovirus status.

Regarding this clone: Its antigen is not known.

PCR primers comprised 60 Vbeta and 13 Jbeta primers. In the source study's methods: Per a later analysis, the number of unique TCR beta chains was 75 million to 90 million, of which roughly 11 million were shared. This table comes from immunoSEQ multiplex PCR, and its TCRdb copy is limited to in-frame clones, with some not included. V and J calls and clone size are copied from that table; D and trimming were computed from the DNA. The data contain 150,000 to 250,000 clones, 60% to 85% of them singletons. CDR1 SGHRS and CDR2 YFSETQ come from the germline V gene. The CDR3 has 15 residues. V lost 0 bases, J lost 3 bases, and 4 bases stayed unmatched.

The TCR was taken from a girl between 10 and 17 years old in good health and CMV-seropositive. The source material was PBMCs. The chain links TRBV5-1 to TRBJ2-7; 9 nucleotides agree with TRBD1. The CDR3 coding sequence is TGCGCCAGCAGCTTGGCCAGGACAGGGGTCTACGAGCAGTACTTC. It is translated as CASSLARTGVYEQYF.